This TCR beta chain was captured by sequencing in a study of blood T cell repertoires in COVID-19. Sequencing used immunoSEQ multiplex PCR; TCRdb keeps in-frame clones, though not all of them. This table holds under 150,000 clones, around 88% found once. There are a few counts of this clone. This CDR3 region has 16 residues. Trimming stripped 4 bases from V and 2 bases from J, with 16 bases between. Germline values: CDR1 LGHDT, CDR2 YNNKEL (reference sequence). V is TRBV3-1 (or the pseudogene TRBV3-2) and J is TRBJ2-3; possible D gene TRBD2, 5 bases. The sequence was obtained from a human donor in a cohort sampled during active COVID-19. The sequencing input was peripheral blood. CDR3 residues: CASSRLPGDITDTQYF. CDR3 nucleotides: TGTGCCAGCAGCCGACTACCCGGGGATATCACAGATACGCAGTATTTT.